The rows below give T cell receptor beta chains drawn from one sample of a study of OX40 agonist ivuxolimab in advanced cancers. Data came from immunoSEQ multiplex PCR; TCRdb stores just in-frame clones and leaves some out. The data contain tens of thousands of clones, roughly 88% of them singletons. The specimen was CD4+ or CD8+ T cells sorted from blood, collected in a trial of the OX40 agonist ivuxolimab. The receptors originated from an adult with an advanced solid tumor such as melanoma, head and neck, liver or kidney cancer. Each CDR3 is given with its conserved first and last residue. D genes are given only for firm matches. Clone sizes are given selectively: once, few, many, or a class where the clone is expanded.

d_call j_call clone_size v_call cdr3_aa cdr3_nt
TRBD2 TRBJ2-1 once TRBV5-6 CASSQGLGGNEQFF TGTGCCAGCAGCCAGGGACTAGGAGGCAATGAGCAGTTCTTC
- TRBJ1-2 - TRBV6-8 CASSYWTPARRANYGYTF TGTGCCAGCAGTTATTGGACACCCGCCCGACGGGCAAACTATGGCTACACCTTC
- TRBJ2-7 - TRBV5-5 CASSLRFYSIKDGRPYEQYF TGTGCCAGCAGCTTGCGTTTTTATAGTATAAAGGACGGACGTCCCTACGAGCAGTACTTC
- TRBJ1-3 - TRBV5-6 CASSFWESGNTIYF TGTGCCAGCAGCTTTTGGGAATCTGGAAACACCATATATTTT
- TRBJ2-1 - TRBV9 CASRPTDYNEQFF TGTGCCAGCAGACCCACCGACTACAATGAGCAGTTCTTC
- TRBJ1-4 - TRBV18 CASSPQGLTNEKLFF TGTGCCAGCTCACCACAGGGATTAACTAATGAAAAACTGTTTTTT
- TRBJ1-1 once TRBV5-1 CASSLTPGFMNTEAFF TGCGCCAGCAGCTTGACTCCAGGGTTCATGAACACTGAAGCTTTCTTT
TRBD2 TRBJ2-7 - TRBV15 CATSREGGSYEQYF TGTGCCACCAGCAGAGAGGGGGGGTCCTACGAGCAGTACTTC
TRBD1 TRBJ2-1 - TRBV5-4 CASSLGQGSFYNEQFF TGTGCCAGCAGCTTGGGACAGGGGTCGTTCTACAATGAGCAGTTCTTC
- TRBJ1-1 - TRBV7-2 CASSLNSLNTEAFF TGTGCCAGCAGCTTAAACAGTTTGAACACTGAAGCTTTCTTT
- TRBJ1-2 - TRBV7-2 CASRQWNYGYTF TGTGCCAGCAGACAGTGGAACTATGGCTACACCTTC
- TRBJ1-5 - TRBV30 CAWSAGTGNQPQHF TGTGCCTGGAGTGCAGGAACGGGGAATCAGCCCCAGCATTTT
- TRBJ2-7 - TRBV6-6 CASSRAGSYEQYF TGTGCCAGCAGCCGGGCAGGCTCCTACGAGCAGTACTTC
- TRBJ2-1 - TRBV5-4 CASSLAGAFYNEQFF TGTGCCAGCAGCTTGGCCGGGGCCTTCTACAATGAGCAGTTCTTC
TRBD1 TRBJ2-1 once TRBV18 CASSLLQGVADNEQFF TGTGCCAGCTCACTTTTACAGGGGGTAGCGGACAATGAGCAGTTCTTC
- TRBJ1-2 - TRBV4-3 CASSQELDSNYGYTF TGCGCCAGCAGCCAAGAACTGGACAGTAACTATGGCTACACCTTC
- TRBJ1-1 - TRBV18 CASSPPQAWSSEAFF TGTGCCAGCTCACCACCGCAGGCCTGGAGTAGTGAAGCTTTCTTT
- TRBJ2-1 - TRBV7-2 CASTPDSLYNEQFF TGTGCCAGCACCCCCGACAGCCTCTACAATGAGCAGTTCTTC
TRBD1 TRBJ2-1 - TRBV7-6 CASSLAGTVDNEQFF TGTGCCAGCAGCTTAGCCGGGACAGTGGACAATGAGCAGTTCTTC
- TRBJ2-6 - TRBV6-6 CASRVGGANVLTF TGTGCCAGCAGGGTTGGCGGGGCCAACGTCCTGACTTTC
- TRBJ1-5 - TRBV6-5 CASSDGGRNQPQHF TGTGCCAGCAGTGACGGCGGGCGCAATCAGCCCCAGCATTTT
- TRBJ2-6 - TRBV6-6 CASSYRRSGANVLTF TGTGCCAGCAGTTACAGGAGGTCTGGGGCCAACGTCCTGACTTTC
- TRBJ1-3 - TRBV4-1 CASSQEGGYSGNTIYF TGCGCCAGCAGCCAAGAGGGGGGTTACTCTGGAAACACCATATATTTT
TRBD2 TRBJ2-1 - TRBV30 CARSVPRLSGGAYEQFF TGTGCCCGGAGTGTACCTCGCCTTAGCGGGGGGGCCTATGAGCAGTTCTTC
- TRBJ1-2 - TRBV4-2 CASSQVGPTENYGYTF TGTGCCAGCAGCCAAGTCGGGCCAACCGAGAACTATGGCTACACCTTC
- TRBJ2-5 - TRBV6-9 CASSSRGETQYF TGTGCCAGCAGTTCGAGGGGGGAGACCCAGTACTTC
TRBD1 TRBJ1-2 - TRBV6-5 CASSRDRSYGYTF TGTGCCAGCAGTAGGGACAGGTCCTATGGCTACACCTTC
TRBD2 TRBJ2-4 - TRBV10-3 CAISVTGGRDIQYF TGTGCCATCAGTGTAACGGGAGGGAGGGACATTCAGTACTTC
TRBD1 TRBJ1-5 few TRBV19 CASSGQAYSNQPQHF TGTGCCAGTAGCGGACAGGCGTATAGCAATCAGCCCCAGCATTTT
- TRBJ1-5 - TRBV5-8 CASSLQGNNQPQHF TGTGCCAGCAGCTTACAGGGTAACAATCAGCCCCAGCATTTT
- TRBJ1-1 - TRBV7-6 CASSLGGVDTEAFF TGTGCCAGCAGCTTAGGAGGGGTGGACACTGAAGCTTTCTTT
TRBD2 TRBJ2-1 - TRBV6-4 CASSPPRGGITLNEQFF TGTGCCAGCAGCCCCCCCCGGGGGGGGATTACATTGAATGAGCAGTTCTTC
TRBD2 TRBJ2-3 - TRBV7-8 CASSPLAASTDTQYF TGTGCCAGCAGCCCACTAGCGGCTAGCACAGATACGCAGTATTTT
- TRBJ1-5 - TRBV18 CASSPGARDQPQHF TGTGCCAGCTCACCCGGGGCGCGGGATCAGCCCCAGCATTTT
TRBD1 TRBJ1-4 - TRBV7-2 CASSAGQIEKLFF TGTGCCAGCAGCGCGGGACAGATTGAAAAACTGTTTTTT
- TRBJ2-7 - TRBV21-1 CASSKGGDGAYEQYF TGTGCCAGCAGCAAAGGAGGGGACGGGGCCTACGAGCAGTACTTC
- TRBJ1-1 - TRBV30 CAWETRHTEAFF TGTGCCTGGGAAACACGGCACACTGAAGCTTTCTTT
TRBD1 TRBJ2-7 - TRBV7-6 CASSLTPDRSYEQYF TGTGCCAGCAGTCTCACCCCGGACAGGTCCTACGAGCAGTACTTC
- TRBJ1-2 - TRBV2 CASSLRVGYGYTF TGTGCCAGCAGTCTCCGGGTCGGCTATGGCTACACCTTC
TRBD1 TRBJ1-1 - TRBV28 CASRSRGRTEAFF TGTGCCAGCAGATCCAGGGGGCGCACTGAAGCTTTCTTT
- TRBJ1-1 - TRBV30 CAWSSMNTEAFF TGTGCCTGGAGCAGCATGAACACTGAAGCTTTCTTT
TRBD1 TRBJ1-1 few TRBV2 CASSPDRGKAFF TGTGCCAGCAGCCCCGACAGGGGAAAAGCTTTCTTT
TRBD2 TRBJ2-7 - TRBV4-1 CASSQGGWRSSTIGSYEQYF TGCGCCAGCAGCCAGGGGGGGTGGAGGAGCTCCACAATCGGCTCCTACGAGCAGTACTTC
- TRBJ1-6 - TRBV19 CASSTRSADSPLHF TGTGCCAGTAGTACAAGGTCCGCGGATTCACCCCTCCACTTT
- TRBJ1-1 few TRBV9 CASSVVPENTEAFF TGTGCCAGCAGCGTAGTACCAGAGAACACTGAAGCTTTCTTT
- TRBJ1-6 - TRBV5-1 CASSLEGSSYNSPLHF TGCGCCAGCAGCTTGGAAGGTAGTTCCTATAATTCACCCCTCCACTTT
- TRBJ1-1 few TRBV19 CASSLHGKANTEAFF TGTGCCAGTAGTCTCCATGGGAAGGCGAACACTGAAGCTTTCTTT
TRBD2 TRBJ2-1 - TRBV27 CASSHWGLKYIQREWSYNEQFF TGTGCCAGCAGCCATTGGGGCCTCAAATATATACAGCGGGAGTGGTCCTACAATGAGCAGTTCTTC
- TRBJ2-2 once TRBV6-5 CASRARPDTGELFF TGTGCCAGCAGGGCCCGGCCCGACACCGGGGAGCTGTTTTTT
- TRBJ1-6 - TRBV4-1 CATSDRQDSPLHF TGCGCCACCTCAGACAGGCAGGATTCACCCCTCCACTTT
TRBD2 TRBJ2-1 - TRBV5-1 CASSLTSGSSYNEQFF TGCGCCAGCAGCTTGACTAGCGGGAGCTCCTACAATGAGCAGTTCTTC